The rows below give T cell receptor beta chains drawn from one sample of a study of radiation and T cells in renal cell carcinoma. The assay was immunoSEQ multiplex PCR, and TCRdb's table has in-frame clones only and misses some. In the table there are approximately 150,000 clones, around 90% of which are singletons. The material was blood, obtained from a patient whose treatment included radiotherapy and nephrectomy. The origin of the receptors is a woman aged 70-85 years with renal cell carcinoma. Each CDR3 is given with its conserved first and last residue. The D gene is left open where the match is weak. Clone size is given for some rows only: seen once, a few or many times, or a class if the clone is expanded.

.	.	13	TRBV7-2	TRBJ1-1	TGTGCCAGCAGTTACCGGCTGAACACTGAAGCTTTCTTT	CASSYRLNTEAFF
.	.	15	TRBV6-5	TRBJ1-3	TGTGCCAGCAGGAAGGGGCAGTACTCTGGAAACACCATATATTTT	CASRKGQYSGNTIYF
.	.	14	TRBV21-1	TRBJ1-2	TGTGCCAGCAGCAACACTCGACAGGGATTGGGCTACACCTTC	CASSNTRQGLGYTF
TRBD1	.	14	TRBV4-1	TRBJ1-3	TGCGCCAGCGCATCGCAGGGGGCTATGGACACCATATATTTT	CASASQGAMDTIYF
.	.	16	TRBV30	TRBJ1-6	TGTGCCTGGAGGGGACGGAGCCACGCATATAATTCACCCCTCCACTTT	CAWRGRSHAYNSPLHF
TRBD2	.	15	TRBV4-3	TRBJ2-1	TGCGCCAGCAGCCAAGTGGGCGGGGGGGCCCATGAGCAGTTCTTC	CASSQVGGGAHEQFF
.	once	17	TRBV21-1	TRBJ1-5	TGTGCCAGCAGCAAAGAGGTAAAGGCGGCGGCCCTGAGGCCCCAGCATTTT	CASSKEVKAAALRPQHF
TRBD1	few	15	TRBV15	TRBJ1-5	TGTGCCACCAGCCTTCGGACAGGGAGGCATCAGCCCCAGCATTTT	CATSLRTGRHQPQHF
.	once	13	TRBV5-4	TRBJ2-3	TGTGCCAGCAGCTTGCCAGTGAAAGATACGCAGTATTTT	CASSLPVKDTQYF
.	.	14	TRBV6-1	TRBJ1-5	TGTGCCAGCAGTGCAAGGGTTGGCAATCAGCCCCAGCATTTT	CASSARVGNQPQHF
.	.	15	TRBV5-1	TRBJ1-1	TGCGCCAGCAGCTTGGTAGGGACAACGAACACTGAAGCTTTCTTT	CASSLVGTTNTEAFF
TRBD1	once	15	TRBV27	TRBJ1-2	TGTGCCAGCAGTTTATCAGGGGGCGGTCTAAATGGCTACACCTTC	CASSLSGGGLNGYTF
TRBD1	.	14	TRBV6-1	TRBJ1-1	TGTGCCAGCAGAGGAGGGACAGGGTCCCCTGAAGCTTTCTTT	CASRGGTGSPEAFF
TRBD2	.	16	TRBV5-4	TRBJ2-5	TGTGCCAGCAGCCCCCCCCGGGAGCGGGGGGGAGAGACCCAGTACTTC	CASSPPRERGGETQYF
TRBD2	.	17	TRBV7-9	TRBJ2-7	TGTGCCAGCAGCTCCTCCCGAAGACGGGGGGGGCCGGAAGAGCAGTACTTC	CASSSSRRRGGPEEQYF
.	few	13	TRBV18	TRBJ1-5	TGTGCCAGCTCACCTACCCACGATCAGCCCCAGCATTTT	CASSPTHDQPQHF
TRBD1	.	13	TRBV27	TRBJ2-5	TGTGCCACCAGGACAGGGGCAGGGGAGACCCAGTACTTC	CATRTGAGETQYF
.	.	14	TRBV6-1	TRBJ2-3	TGTGCCAGCAGTACGGGGGGCAGCACAGATACGCAGTATTTT	CASSTGGSTDTQYF
.	.	13	TRBV14	TRBJ1-1	TGTGCCAGCAGCCAAGATCTACGGGGGGAAGCTTTCTTT	CASSQDLRGEAFF
TRBD1	.	16	TRBV28	TRBJ2-7	TGTGCCAGCAGTCCTTACCGGGACAGGGGAACCCACGAGCAGTACTTC	CASSPYRDRGTHEQYF
.	.	14	TRBV7-9	TRBJ2-3	TGTGCCAGCAGCTTAGAACCCCTCACAGATACGCAGTATTTT	CASSLEPLTDTQYF
.	once	13	TRBV28	TRBJ1-4	TGTGCCAGCAGGTCGGGGCCTGATGAAAAACTGTTTTTT	CASRSGPDEKLFF
.	.	12	TRBV6-6	TRBJ1-6	TGTGCCAGCAGCCCCCTGGGGTCACCCCTCCACTTT	CASSPLGSPLHF
.	.	15	TRBV10-2	TRBJ1-5	TGCGCCAGCAGCTCTGGGGGTTTTGGTAGTCAGCCCCAGCATTTT	CASSSGGFGSQPQHF
TRBD2	.	11	TRBV20-1	TRBJ2-7	TGCAGTGCGGGACTAGTCTACGAGCAGTACTTC	CSAGLVYEQYF
.	once	14	TRBV6-1	TRBJ2-7	TGTGCCACTCCTCGAGGGGGGACCTCCTACGAGCAGTACTTC	CATPRGGTSYEQYF
.	.	15	TRBV7-2	TRBJ2-1	TGTGCCAGCACCCCCACCCCACTAGCTAGTTATGAGCAGTTCTTC	CASTPTPLASYEQFF
.	.	14	TRBV30	TRBJ1-2	TGTGCCTGGAGCGAAACAGGGTATCTCCTGGGCTACACCTTC	CAWSETGYLLGYTF
.	.	15	TRBV2	TRBJ2-1	TGTGCCAGCAGAAAGACAGTAAGCTCCTACAATGAGCAGTTCTTC	CASRKTVSSYNEQFF
.	.	15	TRBV27	TRBJ1-6	TGTGCCAGCAGTGCTTCGTCCCAGGTGGGTTCACCCCTCCACTTT	CASSASSQVGSPLHF
.	.	16	TRBV14	TRBJ2-1	TGTGCCAGCAGCCACCCCCTCGGACTGCTTTACAATGAGCAGTTCTTC	CASSHPLGLLYNEQFF
.	.	14	TRBV9	TRBJ1-2	TGTGCCAGCAGCGTAGATAGTCTTAGGGATGGCTACACCTTC	CASSVDSLRDGYTF
TRBD1	.	17	TRBV4-1	TRBJ2-3	TGCGCCAGCAGCCAAGAAGGGACAGGGCTTAGCACAGATACGCAGTATTTT	CASSQEGTGLSTDTQYF
.	few	13	TRBV7-2	TRBJ1-1	TGTGCCAGCAGCACCCATCGAGGCACTGAAGCTTTCTTT	CASSTHRGTEAFF
.	.	9	TRBV5-1	TRBJ2-7	TGCGCCAGCAAGGATGAGCAGTACTTC	CASKDEQYF
.	once	11	TRBV19	TRBJ1-2	TGTGCCAGTAGTATTGCAGGCGGCTACACCTTC	CASSIAGGYTF